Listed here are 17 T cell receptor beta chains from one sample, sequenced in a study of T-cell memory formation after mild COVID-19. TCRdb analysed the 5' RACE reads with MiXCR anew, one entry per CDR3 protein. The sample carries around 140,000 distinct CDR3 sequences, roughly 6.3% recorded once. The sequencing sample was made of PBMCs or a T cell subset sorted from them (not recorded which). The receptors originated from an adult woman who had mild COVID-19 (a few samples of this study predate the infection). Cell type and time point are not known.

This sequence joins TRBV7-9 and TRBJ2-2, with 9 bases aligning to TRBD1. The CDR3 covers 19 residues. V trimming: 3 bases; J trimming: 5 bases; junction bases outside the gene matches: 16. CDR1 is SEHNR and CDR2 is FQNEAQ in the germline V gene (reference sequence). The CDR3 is CASSFFPTVGQGRTGELFF. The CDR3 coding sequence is TGTGCCAGCAGCTTCTTTCCCACCGTCGGACAGGGGAGGACCGGGGAGCTGTTTTTT.

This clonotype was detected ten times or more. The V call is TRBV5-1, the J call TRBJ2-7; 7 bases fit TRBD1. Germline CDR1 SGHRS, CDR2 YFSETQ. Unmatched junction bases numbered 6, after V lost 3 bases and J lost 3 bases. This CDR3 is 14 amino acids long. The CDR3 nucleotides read TGCGCCAGCAGCTCCGGGACAGAGGTCTACGAGCAGTACTTC. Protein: CASSSGTEVYEQYF.

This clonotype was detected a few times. CDR3 DNA: TGCAGTGCTAGCGTGGGACTAGCGAGAGCGATAGATACGCAGTATTTT. Translation: CSASVGLARAIDTQYF. This chain connects TRBV20-1 to TRBJ2-3; TRBD2 matches at 10 bases. Germline V gene lookup returns CDR1 DFQATT and CDR2 SNEGSKA (reference sequence). V trimming: 3 bases; J trimming: 5 bases; junction bases outside the gene matches: 11. The CDR3 runs to 16 residues.

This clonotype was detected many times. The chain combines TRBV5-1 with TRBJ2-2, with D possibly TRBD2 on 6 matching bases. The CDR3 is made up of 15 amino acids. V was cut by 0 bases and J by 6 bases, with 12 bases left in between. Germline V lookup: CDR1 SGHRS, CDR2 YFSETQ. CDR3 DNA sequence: TGCGCCAGCAGCTTGGTGGGAGGCCATCCCGGGGAGCTGTTTTTT. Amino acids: CASSLVGGHPGELFF.

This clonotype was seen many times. In nucleotides, the CDR3 is TGTGCCATCAGCTTAAACGGACCCTACAATGAGCAGTTCTTC. Translated, it gives CAISLNGPYNEQFF. J is TRBJ2-1 and V is TRBV10-3; no reliable D call. Germline V gene data show CDR1 as ENHRY and CDR2 as SYGVKD. The CDR3 has 14 amino acids. Trimming took 6 bases from V and 2 from J, leaving 11 bases between them.

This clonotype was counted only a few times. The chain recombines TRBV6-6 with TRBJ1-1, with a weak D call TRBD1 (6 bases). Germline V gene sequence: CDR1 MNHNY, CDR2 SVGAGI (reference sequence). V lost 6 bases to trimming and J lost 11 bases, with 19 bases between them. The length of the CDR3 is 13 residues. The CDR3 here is CASSQGQRKRAFF. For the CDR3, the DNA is TGTGCCAGCAGCCAGGGGCAACGGAAGAGGGCTTTCTTT.

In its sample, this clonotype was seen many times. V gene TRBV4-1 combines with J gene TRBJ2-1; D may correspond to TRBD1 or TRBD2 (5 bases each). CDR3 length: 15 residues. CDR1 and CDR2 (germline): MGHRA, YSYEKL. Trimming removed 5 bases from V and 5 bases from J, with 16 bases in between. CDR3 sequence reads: CASSNRGLSHNEQFF. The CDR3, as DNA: TGCGCCAGCAGCAACCGGGGCCTCTCGCACAATGAGCAGTTCTTC.

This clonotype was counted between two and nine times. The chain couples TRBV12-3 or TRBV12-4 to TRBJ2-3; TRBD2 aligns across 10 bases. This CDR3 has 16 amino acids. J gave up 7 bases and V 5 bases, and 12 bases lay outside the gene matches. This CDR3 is CASSPRRGLAMNTQYF. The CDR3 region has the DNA TGTGCCAGCAGTCCCCGACGGGGACTAGCGATGAATACGCAGTATTTT.

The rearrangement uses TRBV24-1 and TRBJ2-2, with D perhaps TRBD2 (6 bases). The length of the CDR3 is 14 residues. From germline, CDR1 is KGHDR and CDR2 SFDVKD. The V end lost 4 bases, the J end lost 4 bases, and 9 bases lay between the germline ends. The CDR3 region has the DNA TGTGCCACCAGTGACCCGGGACTCACCGGGGAGCTGTTTTTT. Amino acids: CATSDPGLTGELFF.

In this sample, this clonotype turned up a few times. The CDR3 is CAITSNYGYTF. The CDR3 DNA reads TGTGCCATCACCAGCAACTATGGCTACACCTTC. The chain uses TRBV10-3 and TRBJ1-2, with D unresolved. Trimming took off 7 bases at V and 2 bases at J, with 5 bases between the two ends. CDR3 size: 11 residues. Germline V CDR1 and CDR2: ENHRY, SYGVKD.

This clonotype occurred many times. CDR3 region: CASSPGLAGGADEQFF. Here the CDR3 DNA reads TGTGCCAGTAGTCCGGGACTAGCGGGGGGGGCGGATGAGCAGTTCTTC. This rearrangement joins TRBV19 to TRBJ2-1; TRBD2 matches at 16 bases. V trimming: 5 bases; J trimming: 8 bases; junction bases outside the gene matches: 6. Germline V lookup: CDR1 LNHDA, CDR2 SQIVND (reference sequence). This CDR3 region has 16 residues. The full variable domain, rest sourced from reference TRBV19 and TRBJ2-1, is DGGITQSPKYLFRKEGQNVTLSCEQNLNHDAMYWYRQDPGQGLRLIYYSQIVNDFQKGDIAEGYSVSREKKESFPLTVTSAQKNPTAFYLCASSPGLAGGADEQFFGPGTRLTVL.

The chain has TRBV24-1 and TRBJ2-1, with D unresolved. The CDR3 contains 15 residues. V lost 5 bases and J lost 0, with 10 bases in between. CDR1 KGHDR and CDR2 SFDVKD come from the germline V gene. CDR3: CATSGSAVSYNEQFF. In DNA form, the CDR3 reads TGTGCCACCAGTGGGAGCGCCGTCTCCTACAATGAGCAGTTCTTC.

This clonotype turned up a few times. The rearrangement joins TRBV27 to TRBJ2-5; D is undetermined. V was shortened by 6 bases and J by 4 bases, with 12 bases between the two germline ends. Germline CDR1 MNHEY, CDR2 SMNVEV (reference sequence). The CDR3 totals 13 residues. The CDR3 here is CASRIGLSETQYF. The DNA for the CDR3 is TGTGCCAGCAGGATAGGGTTATCAGAGACCCAGTACTTC.

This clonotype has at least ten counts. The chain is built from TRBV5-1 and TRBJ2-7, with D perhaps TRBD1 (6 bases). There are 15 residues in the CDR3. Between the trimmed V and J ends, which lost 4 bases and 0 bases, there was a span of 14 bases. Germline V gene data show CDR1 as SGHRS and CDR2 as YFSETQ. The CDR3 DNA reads TGCGCCAGCAGCCCAGGGGACACTCGCTCCTACGAGCAGTACTTC. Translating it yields CASSPGDTRSYEQYF.

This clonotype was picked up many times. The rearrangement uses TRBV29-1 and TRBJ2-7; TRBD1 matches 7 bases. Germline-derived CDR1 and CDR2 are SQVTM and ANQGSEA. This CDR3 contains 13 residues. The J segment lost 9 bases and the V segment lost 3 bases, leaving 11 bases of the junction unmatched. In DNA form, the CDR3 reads TGCAGCGTTGACTCACCAAGGGGGCAGGGGCAGTACTTC. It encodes CSVDSPRGQGQYF.

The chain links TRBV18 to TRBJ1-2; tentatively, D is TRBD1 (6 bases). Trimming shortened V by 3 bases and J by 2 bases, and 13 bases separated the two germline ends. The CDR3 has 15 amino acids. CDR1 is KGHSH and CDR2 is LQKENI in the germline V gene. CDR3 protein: CASSPIFQGNYGYTF. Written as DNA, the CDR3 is TGTGCCAGCTCACCCATCTTCCAGGGGAACTATGGCTACACCTTC.

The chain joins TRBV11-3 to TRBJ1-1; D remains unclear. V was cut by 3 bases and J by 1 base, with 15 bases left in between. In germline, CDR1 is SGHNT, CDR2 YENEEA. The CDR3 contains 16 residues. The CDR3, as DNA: TGTGCCAGCAGCTTCGCCAAGAGATGGTCGAACACTGAAGCTTTCTTT. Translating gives CASSFAKRWSNTEAFF.